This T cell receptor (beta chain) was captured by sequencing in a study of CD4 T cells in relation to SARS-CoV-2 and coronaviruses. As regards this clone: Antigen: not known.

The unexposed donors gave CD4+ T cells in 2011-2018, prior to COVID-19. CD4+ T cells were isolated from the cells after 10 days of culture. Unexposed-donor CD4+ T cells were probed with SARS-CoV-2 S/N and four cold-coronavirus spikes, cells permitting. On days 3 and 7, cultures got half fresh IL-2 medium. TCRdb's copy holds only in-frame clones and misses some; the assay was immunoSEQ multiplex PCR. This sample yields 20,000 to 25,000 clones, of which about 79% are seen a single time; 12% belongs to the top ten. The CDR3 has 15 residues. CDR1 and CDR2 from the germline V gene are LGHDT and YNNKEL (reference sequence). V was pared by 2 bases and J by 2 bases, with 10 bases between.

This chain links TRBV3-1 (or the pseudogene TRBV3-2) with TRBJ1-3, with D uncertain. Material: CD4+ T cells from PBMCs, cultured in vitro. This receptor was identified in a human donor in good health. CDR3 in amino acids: CASSQTAVAGNTIYF. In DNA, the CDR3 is TGTGCCAGCAGCCAAACGGCCGTGGCTGGAAACACCATATATTTT.